Given below is one TCR beta chain in context. Antigen unknown. The data were obtained in a study of T-cell memory formation after mild COVID-19. As for the study in general: TCR clusters showed largely donor specificity.

Findings and limits, study-wide: CD4/CD8 balance held among clones contracting day 15 to 85, and later expanders leaned CD4+.

Germline CDR1 is MNHEY and CDR2 is SVGAGI. V dropped 2 bases and J dropped 7 bases, with 15 bases sitting between them. There are 15 residues in the CDR3. TCRdb independently ran MiXCR on the 5' RACE reads; one entry per CDR3 protein. The table includes approximately 350,000 distinct CDR3 sequences, under 15% detected once. The source is a man aged 18 to 29 who had mild COVID-19 (a few samples of this study predate the infection). Cell type and time point are not known. Material: PBMCs or a T cell subset sorted from them (not recorded which). V usage is TRBV6-5 and J usage is TRBJ1-5; weak D call: TRBD1 (5 bases). CDR3 in DNA: TGTGCCAGCAGTTACGACCGGGACCCATCACAGCCCCAGCATTTT. This codes for CASSYDRDPSQPQHF.